A selection of T cell receptor beta chains follows, all from one sample in a study of Graves' ophthalmopathy and Graves' hyperthyroidism. Each CDR3 protein is one row after TCRdb ran MiXCR on the multiplex PCR reads. The sample has a few hundred thousand distinct CDR3 sequences; roughly 40% are singletons. The specimen was peripheral blood or thyroid tissue (not recorded which). The source is an adult man with Graves' hyperthyroidism. CDR3s include the opening cysteine and the closing phenylalanine or tryptophan. Each record gives: V gene, J gene, D gene, clone size, CDR3 protein, CDR3 DNA. A D gene is named only where the DNA matches it firmly. Rows give clone size only sometimes, using once, few, many, or a class for an expanded clone.

TRBV27	TRBJ1-1	NA	few	CASSRPIEGGITEAFF	TGTGCCAGCAGTCGACCGATAGAGGGGGGTATCACTGAAGCTTTCTTT
TRBV12-3/TRBV12-4	TRBJ2-7	NA	many	CASSFGVEQYF	TGTGCCAGCAGTTTTGGGGTCGAGCAGTACTTC
TRBV29-1	TRBJ2-7	NA	NA	CSSGTVAYEQYF	TGCAGCTCCGGGACCGTTGCCTACGAGCAGTACTTC
TRBV27	TRBJ1-5	NA	few	CASSLFAGTNQPQHF	TGTGCCAGCAGTTTATTCGCAGGGACAAATCAGCCCCAGCATTTT
TRBV29-1	TRBJ2-7	NA	many	CSVVRSDFSYEQYF	TGCAGCGTTGTCCGGAGCGATTTCTCCTACGAGCAGTACTTC
TRBV28	TRBJ1-3	NA	NA	CASRAQGDTIYF	TGTGCCAGCAGGGCACAGGGAGACACCATATATTTT
TRBV29-1	TRBJ1-6	TRBD1	many	CSVGPGGNSPLHF	TGCAGCGTTGGCCCAGGGGGCAATTCACCCCTCCACTTT
TRBV29-1	TRBJ1-4	NA	NA	CSVGEGVNEKLFF	TGCAGCGTTGGGGAAGGGGTCAATGAAAAACTGTTTTTT
TRBV19	TRBJ1-5	NA	NA	CASSPVGGYEHF	TGTGCCAGTAGTCCAGTGGGGGGTTACGAGCATTTT
TRBV19	TRBJ1-2	NA	many	CACGPGFGYGYTF	TGTGCCTGCGGACCGGGATTCGGCTATGGCTACACCTTC
TRBV28	TRBJ2-7	TRBD1	NA	CASSEGAGRSYEQYF	TGTGCCAGCAGTGAGGGGGCAGGGCGCTCCTACGAGCAGTACTTC
TRBV20-1	TRBJ1-4	NA	once	CSARAGVNEKLFF	TGCAGTGCTAGGGCGGGGGTAAATGAAAAACTGTTTTTT
TRBV7-2	TRBJ2-1	NA	NA	CASSSIRAGEQFF	TGTGCCAGCAGCTCGATCCGGGCAGGTGAGCAGTTCTTC
TRBV6-6	TRBJ1-2	NA	NA	CASSYGGVYGYTF	TGTGCCAGCAGTTACGGGGGCGTTTATGGCTACACCTTC
TRBV10-3	TRBJ2-4	NA	NA	CAISEGSLIAKNIQYF	TGTGCCATCAGTGAAGGCAGTTTAATTGCCAAAAACATTCAGTACTTC
TRBV7-9	TRBJ1-4	TRBD1	NA	CASSGQGTHEKLFF	TGTGCCAGCAGTGGACAGGGAACTCATGAAAAACTGTTTTTT